The rows below give T cell receptor beta chains drawn from one sample of a study of CD8 T cells in ankylosing spondylitis. TCRdb itself ran the 5' RACE reads through MiXCR, one entry per CDR3 protein. The sample gives 700,000 to 850,000 distinct CDR3 sequences, over 9.5% of which show up once; 0.45% to 0.6% is in the top ten. The sequenced sample consisted of blood, either unsorted or a sorted T cell fraction (not recorded which). The receptors were sampled from a male donor with ankylosing spondylitis. Both conserved end residues are part of each CDR3. Each record gives: V gene, J gene, D gene, clone size, CDR3 protein, CDR3 DNA. A D gene is named only where the DNA matches it firmly. Clone size is not always given. Where it is, it says once, few, many or a class for expanded clones.

v_gene: TRBV6-2/TRBV6-3
j_gene: TRBJ1-2
d_gene: TRBD1
abundance: few
CDR3aa: CASSYTPDRILGYTF
CDR3nt: TGTGCCAGCAGTTACACACCGGACAGGATTCTTGGCTACACCTTC

v_gene: TRBV7-2
j_gene: TRBJ2-7
d_gene: -
abundance: many
CDR3aa: CASSKRDGGYEQYF
CDR3nt: TGTGCCAGCAGCAAAAGGGACGGCGGATACGAGCAGTACTTC

v_gene: TRBV5-6
j_gene: TRBJ2-7
d_gene: TRBD2
abundance: many
CDR3aa: CASSLKGLGEQYF
CDR3nt: TGTGCCAGCAGCTTGAAGGGACTAGGAGAGCAGTACTTC

v_gene: TRBV6-1
j_gene: TRBJ2-5
d_gene: -
abundance: few
CDR3aa: CASSLTTGGAQETQYF
CDR3nt: TGTGCCAGCAGTCTCACCACAGGGGGGGCCCAAGAGACCCAGTACTTC

v_gene: TRBV20-1
j_gene: TRBJ2-1
d_gene: TRBD2
abundance: -
CDR3aa: CSAPSPGLGDNEQFF
CDR3nt: TGCAGTGCCCCCTCCCCGGGACTAGGAGACAATGAGCAGTTCTTC

v_gene: TRBV20-1
j_gene: TRBJ1-1
d_gene: -
abundance: many
CDR3aa: CSAYRARNTEAFF
CDR3nt: TGCAGTGCTTACAGGGCGAGGAACACTGAAGCTTTCTTT

v_gene: TRBV12-3/TRBV12-4
j_gene: TRBJ2-1
d_gene: TRBD2
abundance: many
CDR3aa: CASSPGLGEIGEQFF
CDR3nt: TGTGCCAGCAGTCCGGGACTAGGCGAAATTGGTGAGCAGTTCTTC

v_gene: TRBV6-1
j_gene: TRBJ1-2
d_gene: -
abundance: -
CDR3aa: CASSRSRTALGYTF
CDR3nt: TGTGCCAGCAGTCGGTCCCGGACTGCCCTTGGCTACACCTTC

v_gene: TRBV5-6
j_gene: TRBJ1-5
d_gene: -
abundance: -
CDR3aa: CASSLYGPGNQPQHF
CDR3nt: TGTGCCAGCAGCTTGTACGGGCCTGGAAATCAGCCCCAGCATTTT

v_gene: TRBV20-1
j_gene: TRBJ2-3
d_gene: -
abundance: -
CDR3aa: CSARATSTDTQYF
CDR3nt: TGCAGTGCTAGAGCCACGAGCACAGATACGCAGTATTTT

v_gene: TRBV5-1
j_gene: TRBJ2-3
d_gene: TRBD2
abundance: few
CDR3aa: CASSLGIGGGFTDTQYF
CDR3nt: TGCGCCAGCAGCTTGGGTATAGGCGGGGGGTTCACAGATACGCAGTATTTT

v_gene: TRBV7-3
j_gene: TRBJ2-1
d_gene: -
abundance: -
CDR3aa: CASSLSARSNEQFF
CDR3nt: TGTGCCAGCAGCTTATCTGCCCGGAGCAATGAGCAGTTCTTC

v_gene: TRBV20-1
j_gene: TRBJ2-1
d_gene: TRBD1
abundance: -
CDR3aa: CSASPGQGVSYNEQFF
CDR3nt: TGCAGTGCTTCCCCGGGACAGGGCGTATCATACAATGAGCAGTTCTTC

v_gene: TRBV24-1
j_gene: TRBJ2-1
d_gene: -
abundance: few
CDR3aa: CATSDLRGSGYNEQFF
CDR3nt: TGTGCCACCAGTGATTTGAGGGGTTCCGGCTACAATGAGCAGTTCTTC

v_gene: TRBV20-1
j_gene: TRBJ2-1
d_gene: -
abundance: -
CDR3aa: CSASLERAQGSYNEQFF
CDR3nt: TGCAGTGCTAGTTTGGAGAGGGCCCAAGGCTCCTACAATGAGCAGTTCTTC

v_gene: TRBV7-2
j_gene: TRBJ2-7
d_gene: -
abundance: -
CDR3aa: CASSLTRGAYEQYF
CDR3nt: TGTGCCAGCAGCTTAACTCGTGGAGCCTACGAGCAGTACTTC